This T cell receptor (beta chain) was identified in a study of blood T cell repertoires in COVID-19. Across the study: COVID-19 samples collected from the United States, Italy and Spain covered acute and convalescent phases. T cells, B-cell-depleted T cells, or PBMCs supplied cDNA or gDNA.

Original handling: Reference gene primer amplification in the assay estimated nucleated cell counts. Libraries were prepared by immunoSEQ multiplex PCR; TCRdb keeps only in-frame clonotypes and omits some of them. D and trimming come from the DNA, and the V and J calls and clone size come from that table. The sample has 55,000 or so clones, 75% to 85% seen once. V dropped 0 bases and J dropped 1 base, with 5 bases sitting between them. Germline CDR1 is SGHDT and CDR2 is YYEEEE. The CDR3 is 14 residues long. This chain uses TRBV5-6 with TRBJ1-5, with D hard to call. The receptor was isolated from a human donor in a cohort sampled during active COVID-19. The sequenced material came from peripheral blood. DNA of the CDR3: TGTGCCAGCAGCTTGGGGGCCAGCAATCAGCCCCAGCATTTT. As protein: CASSLGASNQPQHF.